Sequencing of this TCR beta chain was carried out in a study of blood T cell repertoires in COVID-19. Overall study: Specimens from acute and convalescent COVID-19 originated in the United States, Italy and Spain.

Assay used: immunoSEQ multiplex PCR; TCRdb lists only in-frame clones, some missing. Altogether 300,000 to 350,000 clones are present, roughly 87% being singletons, with the ten largest covering approximately 9%. Ages ranged from roughly 18 to 100 years, with residence in approximately 25 US areas. Recovered Cohort 3 donors showed two negative PCRs, clearance, or symptom resolution. The CDR3 length is 14 residues. With V trimmed by 7 bases and J by 4 bases, 6 bases remained unmatched. The germline V gene encodes CDR1 KGHDR and CDR2 SFDVKD. Specimen: PBMCs or T cells enriched from blood (not recorded which). V gene TRBV24-1 combines with J gene TRBJ2-5; 9 bases match TRBD1. This TCR was recovered from a young woman who had recovered from COVID-19. The CDR3 spells CATSQGQGGETQYF. For the CDR3, the DNA is TGTGCCACCAGCCAGGGACAGGGAGGAGAGACCCAGTACTTC.